A single sample gave rise to the 26 T cell receptor beta chains below, sequenced in a study of OX40 agonist ivuxolimab in advanced cancers. Generated by immunoSEQ multiplex PCR, the TCRdb table keeps only in-frame clones and is missing some. Here the sample spans 60,000 to 75,000 clones, about 91% being singletons. Sequencing used CD4+ or CD8+ T cells sorted from blood, obtained in a trial of the OX40 agonist ivuxolimab. These TCRs come from an adult with an advanced solid tumor such as melanoma, head and neck, liver or kidney cancer.

V is TRBV19 and J is TRBJ1-2; TRBD1 agrees at 7 bases. CDR3 length: 14 residues. J was trimmed by 3 bases and V by 2 bases; bases with no gene match: 3. CDR1 is LNHDA and CDR2 is SQIVND in the germline V gene (reference sequence). The CDR3 coding sequence is TGTGCCAGTAGTATATCGACAGGGCACTATGGCTACACCTTC. Protein product: CASSISTGHYGYTF. The full variable domain, completed using reference TRBV19 and TRBJ1-2, is DGGITQSPKYLFRKEGQNVTLSCEQNLNHDAMYWYRQDPGQGLRLIYYSQIVNDFQKGDIAEGYSVSREKKESFPLTVTSAQKNPTAFYLCASSISTGHYGYTFGSGTRLTVV.

This chain connects TRBV6-5 to TRBJ2-7; D may be TRBD1 (6 bases). This CDR3 is 14 amino acids long. V was pared by 0 bases and J by 5 bases, with 11 bases between. The germline gives CDR1 MNHEY, CDR2 SVGAGI. CDR3 in DNA: TGTGCCAGCAGTTACTCGGGGGCCAGGCACGAGCAGTACTTC. Translation gives CASSYSGARHEQYF.

The gene calls are TRBV6-6 and TRBJ1-2; TRBD1 might be the D (5 bases). The CDR3 is 15 residues long. The V and J ends lost 6 bases and 0 bases respectively, with 14 bases between them. The V gene's germline CDR1 is MNHNY and CDR2 SVGAGI (reference sequence). This chain's CDR3 is CASSLGTKANYGYTF. The CDR3 coding sequence is TGTGCCAGCAGCCTCGGGACGAAAGCTAACTATGGCTACACCTTC.

The CDR3 loop is CASSHRDRVSYEQYF. In DNA, the CDR3 is TGTGCCAGCAGCCACCGGGACAGGGTATCCTACGAGCAGTACTTC. The rearrangement joins TRBV6-1 to TRBJ2-7; TRBD1 agrees at 9 bases. V was pared by 6 bases and J by 1 base, with 7 bases of the junction left unmatched. CDR1 and CDR2 from the germline V gene are MNHNS and SASEGT. The CDR3 runs to 15 residues.

This clone has only a few counts. The chain carries TRBV28 and TRBJ1-1; no definite D call. Deletions cut 6 bases from V and 4 bases from J, with 6 bases between. CDR1 and CDR2 (germline): MDHEN, SYDVKM. There are 11 residues in the CDR3. This CDR3 is CASSFRTEAFF. CDR3 sequence (DNA): TGTGCCAGCAGCTTCCGCACTGAAGCTTTCTTT.

This chain links TRBV4-3 with TRBJ2-7, with 9 bases that match TRBD1. CDR3 length: 16 amino acids. V dropped 1 base and J dropped 2; count of bases not matched to a gene: 6. The V gene's germline CDR1 is LGHNA and CDR2 YSLEER. The DNA of the CDR3 is TGCGCCAGCAGCCAAGCGGCGGGACAGGGAACCTACGAGCAGTACTTC. Protein sequence: CASSQAAGQGTYEQYF.

The V and J genes are TRBV13 and TRBJ2-3, with D hard to call. CDR1 and CDR2 (germline): PRHDT, FYEKMQ (reference sequence). The germline V and J ends were trimmed by 0 bases and 3 bases, with 7 bases remaining between them. The CDR3 consists of 14 residues. CDR3 DNA sequence: TGTGCCAGCAGCTTAGGGACCAGAACAGATACGCAGTATTTT. Residues: CASSLGTRTDTQYF.

V gene TRBV6-1 combines with J gene TRBJ1-2; tentatively, D is TRBD1 (5 bases). This CDR3 has 13 residues. Trimming removed 6 bases at V and 1 base at J, with 9 bases between. Germline V gives CDR1 MNHNS, CDR2 SASEGT. The CDR3, as DNA: TGTGCCAGCAGACTACAGGTTAACTATGGCTACACCTTC. Its protein product is CASRLQVNYGYTF.

V is TRBV15 and J is TRBJ2-7; D perhaps matches TRBD1 (7 bases). The germline CDR1 and CDR2 sequences are LNHNV and YYDKDF (reference sequence). The CDR3 runs to 18 residues. Trimming stripped 6 bases from V and 0 bases from J, with 24 bases between. This chain's CDR3 is CATRAAGTAKGGSYEQYF. CDR3 in DNA: TGTGCCACCAGGGCCGCCGGGACAGCGAAGGGGGGCTCCTACGAGCAGTACTTC. Looking up the rest from reference TRBV15 and TRBJ2-7 gives the full variable domain: DAMVIQNPRYQVTQFGKPVTLSCSQTLNHNVMYWYQQKSSQAPKLLFHYYDKDFNNEADTPDNFQSRRPNTSFCFLDIRSPGLGDTAMYLCATRAAGTAKGGSYEQYFGPGTRLTVT.

The chain is built from TRBV2 and TRBJ2-2, with D perhaps assigned TRBD1 or TRBD2 (5 bases each). Germline loops: CDR1 SNHLY, CDR2 FYNNEI. V was pared by 7 bases and J by 5 bases, with 14 bases between. The CDR3 spans 14 residues. CDR3 sequence reads: CASKGDSGTGELFF. In DNA form, the CDR3 reads TGTGCCAGCAAGGGAGACAGTGGGACCGGGGAGCTGTTTTTT.

This chain uses TRBV5-1 with TRBJ2-2, with 12 bases identical to TRBD1. Germline trimming cut 4 bases from V and 4 bases from J; bases unmatched to any gene: 5. The CDR3 extends over 16 amino acids. Germline V gene lookup returns CDR1 SGHRS and CDR2 YFSETQ. As DNA, the CDR3 is TGCGCCAGCAGCGTTGGGACAGGGGGCGGCACCGGGGAGCTGTTTTTT. Protein sequence: CASSVGTGGGTGELFF.

V and J are TRBV19 and TRBJ2-1, with TRBD2 matching over 8 bases. V lost 1 base to trimming and J lost 14 bases; unmatched junction nucleotides: 10. The length of the CDR3 is 14 residues. Looked up from germline, CDR1 is LNHDA and CDR2 is SQIVND (reference sequence). CDR3 in amino acids: CASSIGPSSGREFF. In DNA form, the CDR3 reads TGTGCCAGTAGTATAGGACCCTCCAGCGGGAGAGAGTTCTTC.

This clone was observed a handful of times. The rearrangement uses TRBV6-5 and TRBJ2-6; no reliable D call. V was shortened by 4 bases and J by 2 bases, with 12 bases between the two germline ends. CDR3 length: 16 amino acids. Looked up from germline, CDR1 is MNHEY and CDR2 is SVGAGI. CDR3 residues: CASSSKGRAGANVLTF. The CDR3 DNA follows: TGTGCCAGCAGTTCAAAGGGTCGGGCTGGGGCCAACGTCCTGACTTTC.

The chain has TRBV4-1 and TRBJ2-7, with TRBD1 identical over 10 bases. The CDR3 has 18 residues. The germline CDR1 and CDR2 sequences are MGHRA and YSYEKL. J gave up 3 bases and V 4 bases, and 15 bases lay outside the gene matches. The CDR3 sequence is CASSPPLFGTGEFYEQYF. In DNA, the CDR3 is TGCGCCAGCAGCCCCCCCTTATTTGGGACAGGGGAATTCTACGAGCAGTACTTC.

V is TRBV19 and J is TRBJ1-1, with 10 bases lining up with TRBD1. This CDR3 region has 16 residues. The V and J ends lost 0 bases and 4 bases, in that order; junction bases with no gene match: 5. Per germline, CDR1 LNHDA and CDR2 SQIVND (reference sequence). CDR3 DNA: TGTGCCAGTAGTATAGAACGACAGGGGGCAATCACTGAAGCTTTCTTT. This codes for CASSIERQGAITEAFF.

V usage is TRBV18 and J usage is TRBJ2-1; 9 bases fit TRBD1. Trimming removed 3 bases from V and 8 bases from J; junction bases left unmatched: 23. The CDR3 contains 20 residues. Germline V gene lookup returns CDR1 KGHSH and CDR2 LQKENI. CDR3 DNA sequence: TGTGCCAGCTCACCGTTCGGGACAGGGTTTTTGTCCCGAGGTTTAGATGAGCAGTTCTTC. Its translation: CASSPFGTGFLSRGLDEQFF.

The chain joins TRBV14 to TRBJ2-3; 12 positions agree with TRBD2. The CDR3 has 15 amino acids. The germline V gene encodes CDR1 SGHDN and CDR2 FVKESK. With 5 bases clipped from V and 3 bases from J, the junction kept 3 bases outside the gene matches. The CDR3 here is CASSSGTSGTDTQYF. The DNA of the CDR3 is TGTGCCAGCAGCTCCGGGACTAGCGGGACAGATACGCAGTATTTT.

The genes are TRBV7-2 and TRBJ1-5, with 9 positions matching TRBD1. V shed 4 bases, J shed 9 bases, and the junction held 7 bases outside the gene matches. Germline V lookup: CDR1 SGHTA, CDR2 FQGNSA. The CDR3 has 14 residues. CDR3 nucleotide sequence: TGTGCCAGCAGCTCGGGACAGGGCCAAGGGCCCCAGCATTTT. Translation gives CASSSGQGQGPQHF.

With regard to this clone: This same CDR3 is encoded by further DNA sequences in the sample. The chain has TRBV9 and TRBJ2-7, with D uncertain. The CDR3 length is 13 residues. Germline CDR1 is SGDLS and CDR2 is YYNGEE. The V gene lost 5 bases and the J gene lost 7 bases, with 16 bases spanning the gap. The DNA of the CDR3 is TGTGCCAGCAGTGTACTAAGTGGGTTTGAGCAGTACTTC. Protein product: CASSVLSGFEQYF.

The rearrangement links TRBV6-5 to TRBJ1-2; unclear D gene. The CDR3 length is 14 residues. Germline lookup yields CDR1 MNHEY and CDR2 SVGAGI. Trimming left V 5 bases short and J 2 bases short, with 12 bases between. The CDR3 coding sequence is TGTGCCAGCAGTCCCAGGATTCCAAACTATGGCTACACCTTC. This sequence encodes CASSPRIPNYGYTF.

V gene TRBV7-2 combines with J gene TRBJ2-7, with D tentatively TRBD2 (5 bases). The CDR3 length is 15 residues. Trimming pared 3 bases from V and 2 bases from J, leaving 14 bases between. Per the germline V gene, CDR1 is SGHTA and CDR2 is FQGNSA. The CDR3 region has the DNA TGTGCCAGCAGCTTTCGAGGGCTTCCGACCTACGAGCAGTACTTC. Its translation is CASSFRGLPTYEQYF.

V gene TRBV5-1 combines with J gene TRBJ2-1; TRBD2 matches at 9 bases. Trimming at V came to 0 bases and at J to 7 bases, leaving 2 bases not matched to a gene. CDR1 and CDR2 from the germline V gene are SGHRS and YFSETQ. This CDR3 comprises 14 residues. The CDR3 loop reads CASSLGAGGNEQFF. CDR3 bases: TGCGCCAGCAGCTTGGGGGCGGGGGGGAATGAGCAGTTCTTC.

This clone was found once. The gene calls are TRBV29-1 and TRBJ1-1; D may be TRBD1 (5 bases). Per the germline V gene, CDR1 is SQVTM and CDR2 is ANQGSEA. V gave up 5 bases and J gave up 0 bases, with 13 bases separating them. This CDR3 contains 14 residues. CDR3 sequence: CSVKPNRLNTEAFF. The CDR3 nucleotides read TGCAGCGTTAAACCAAACAGGTTGAACACTGAAGCTTTCTTT.

This chain connects TRBV30 to TRBJ1-1, with D uncertain. Trimming cost V 5 bases and J 4 bases, with 14 bases left between them. Germline CDR1 GTSNPN, CDR2 SVGIG (reference sequence). The CDR3 has 13 amino acids. CDR3 protein: CAWDRSSGTEAFF. The CDR3 nucleotides read TGTGCCTGGGATAGGAGTTCGGGCACTGAAGCTTTCTTT.

This clone occurred once. The rearrangement joins TRBV4-3 to TRBJ2-7; the D gene is possibly TRBD1 (6 bases). V lost 0 bases and J lost 6, with 15 bases in between. CDR3 length: 15 amino acids. The germline V gene has CDR1 LGHNA and CDR2 YSLEER. For the CDR3, the DNA is TGCGCCAGCAGCCAAGAGGGTCTGCTACAGGGCGAGCAGTACTTC. Amino acids: CASSQEGLLQGEQYF.

Notes on this clone: Other DNA sequences in the sample encode the same CDR3. The V and J genes are TRBV5-6 and TRBJ1-5; D gene ambiguous. Trimming stripped 1 base from V and 4 bases from J, with 6 bases between. The V gene's germline CDR1 is SGHDT and CDR2 YYEEEE. The CDR3 contains 13 residues. The CDR3, as DNA: TGTGCCAGCAGCTTGCAAGGAAATCAGCCCCAGCATTTT. Translation: CASSLQGNQPQHF.